The entry below gives a single T cell receptor beta chain sequence along with its context. The V gene end was trimmed by 3 bases and the J gene end by 9 bases; junction bases not matched to a gene: 11. Germline lookup yields CDR1 DFQATT and CDR2 SNEGSKA (reference sequence). This CDR3 has 13 amino acids. This record comes from a study of blood T cell repertoires in COVID-19. About the research overall: Spain, Italy and the United States supplied samples that represented acute and convalescent COVID-19. PBMCs, B-cell-depleted T cells, or T cells were the source of the cDNA or gDNA that made up the material.

Original data processing: How many nucleated cells were present was estimated from reference gene primer amplification. Method: immunoSEQ multiplex PCR; TCRdb's copy keeps in-frame clones and lacks some. That table supplies the V and J calls and clone size; D and trimming were determined from the DNA. The data hold a few hundred thousand clones, with about 88% observed a single time. Seattle patients were enrolled during active infection and followed longitudinally. The chain recombines TRBV20-1 with TRBJ2-7; 7 bases are a match to TRBD1. Sequenced material: peripheral blood. This TCR was sampled from an older woman with COVID-19, enrolled during active disease. CDR3 in DNA: TGCAGTGCTAGTGAGGGGGCCAGCCCATCGCAGTACTTC. It codes for CSASEGASPSQYF.